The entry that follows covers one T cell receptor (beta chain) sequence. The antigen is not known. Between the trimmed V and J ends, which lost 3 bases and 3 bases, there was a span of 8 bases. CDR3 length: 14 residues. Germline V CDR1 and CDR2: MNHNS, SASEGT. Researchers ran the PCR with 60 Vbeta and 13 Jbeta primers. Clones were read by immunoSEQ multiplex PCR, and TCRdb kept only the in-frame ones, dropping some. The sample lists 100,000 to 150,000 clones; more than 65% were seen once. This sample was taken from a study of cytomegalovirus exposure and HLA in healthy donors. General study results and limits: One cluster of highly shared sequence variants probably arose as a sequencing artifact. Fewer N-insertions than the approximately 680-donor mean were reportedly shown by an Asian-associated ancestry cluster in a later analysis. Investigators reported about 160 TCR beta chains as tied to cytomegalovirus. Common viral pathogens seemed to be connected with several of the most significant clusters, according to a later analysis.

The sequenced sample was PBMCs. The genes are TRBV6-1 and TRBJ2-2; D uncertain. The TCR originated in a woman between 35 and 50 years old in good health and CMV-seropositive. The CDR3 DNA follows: TGTGCCAGCAGTGATCGACACTACACCGGGGAGCTGTTTTTT. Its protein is CASSDRHYTGELFF.